This T cell receptor (beta chain) originates from a study of a mutant IDH1 vaccine in newly diagnosed glioma. Study-wide context: The therapy given earlier, which was standard therapy, consisted of radiotherapy, temozolomide, or both, and most of the patients received both. Whole-study results and caveats: Whatever changes occurred in top peripheral T cell clonotypes seemed unrelated to pseudoprogression.

Time point meaning: baseline, week 1 (first vaccination visit). Described treatment: pre-vaccination baseline after standard-of-care therapy. Details on this clone: What it recognizes is unknown.

TCRdb's copy holds only in-frame clones and misses some; the assay was immunoSEQ multiplex PCR. The data contain approximately 54,000 clones, around 80% of them seen just once; the ten biggest clones take up around 18%. This CDR3 is built from 11 residues. Germline assignment: CDR1 SEHNR and CDR2 FQNEAQ (reference sequence). V was clipped by 2 bases and J by 11 bases, with 10 bases between them. This TCR came from a man aged 18 to 29 with glioma. The starting material was PBMCs, obtained from a glioma patient treated with radiotherapy, temozolomide or both. The genes are TRBV7-9 and TRBJ2-7, with D uncertain. The CDR3 protein is CASSLSKVKYF. In DNA, the CDR3 is TGTGCCAGCAGCTTAAGTAAGGTTAAGTACTTC.